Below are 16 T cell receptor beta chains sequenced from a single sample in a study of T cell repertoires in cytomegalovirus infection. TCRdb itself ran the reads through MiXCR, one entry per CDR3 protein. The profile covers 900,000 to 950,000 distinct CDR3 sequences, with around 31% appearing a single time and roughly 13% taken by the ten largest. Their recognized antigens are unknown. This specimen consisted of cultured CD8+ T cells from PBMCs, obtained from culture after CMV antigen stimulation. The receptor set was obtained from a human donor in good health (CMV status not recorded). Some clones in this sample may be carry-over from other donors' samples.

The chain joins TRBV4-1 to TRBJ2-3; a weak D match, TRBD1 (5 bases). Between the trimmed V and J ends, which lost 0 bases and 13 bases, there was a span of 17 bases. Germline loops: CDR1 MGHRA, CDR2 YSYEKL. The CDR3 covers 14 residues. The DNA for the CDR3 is TGCGCCAGCAGCCAAGAGGCCACAGGCGAACGCAAGTATTTT. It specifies CASSQEATGERKYF.

DNA of the CDR3: TGTGCCAGCGTCGATACCGGGTACTCGGGCACTGAAGCTTTCTTT. Residues: CASVDTGYSGTEAFF. This chain joins TRBV6-2 or TRBV6-3 and TRBJ1-1; D gene uncertain. The CDR3 is 15 amino acids. The ends were cut back, 8 bases at V and 4 bases at J, with 20 bases in the middle. Germline V gene data show CDR1 as MNHEY and CDR2 as SVGEGT.

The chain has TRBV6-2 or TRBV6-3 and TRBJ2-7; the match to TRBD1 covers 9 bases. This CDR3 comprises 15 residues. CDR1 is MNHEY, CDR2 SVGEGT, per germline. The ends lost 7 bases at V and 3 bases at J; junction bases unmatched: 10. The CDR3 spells CASTKGGQGYYEQYV. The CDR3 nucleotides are TGTGCCAGCACCAAGGGGGGACAGGGATACTACGAGCAGTACGTC.

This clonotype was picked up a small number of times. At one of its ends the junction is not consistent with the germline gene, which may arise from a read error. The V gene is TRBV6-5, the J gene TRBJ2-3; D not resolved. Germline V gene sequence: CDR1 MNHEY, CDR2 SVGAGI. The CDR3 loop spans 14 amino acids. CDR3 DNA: TGTGCCAGCAGTTACTCGAAATACTCCGAGCTAACTAATTTT. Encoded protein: CASSYSKYSELTNF.

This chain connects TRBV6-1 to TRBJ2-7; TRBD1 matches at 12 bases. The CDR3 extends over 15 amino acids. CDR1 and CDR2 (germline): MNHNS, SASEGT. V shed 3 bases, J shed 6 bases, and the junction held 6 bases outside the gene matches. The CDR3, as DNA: TGTGCCAGCAGTGAGTGGGGACAGGGGGCTGGCGAGCAGTACGTC. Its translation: CASSEWGQGAGEQYV.

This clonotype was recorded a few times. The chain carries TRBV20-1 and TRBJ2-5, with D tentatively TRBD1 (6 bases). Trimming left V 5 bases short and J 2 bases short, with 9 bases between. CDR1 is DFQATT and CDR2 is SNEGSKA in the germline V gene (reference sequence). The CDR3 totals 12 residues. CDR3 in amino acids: CSALGQQETQYF. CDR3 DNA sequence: TGCAGTGCTCTCGGACAGCAAGAGACCCAGTACTTC.

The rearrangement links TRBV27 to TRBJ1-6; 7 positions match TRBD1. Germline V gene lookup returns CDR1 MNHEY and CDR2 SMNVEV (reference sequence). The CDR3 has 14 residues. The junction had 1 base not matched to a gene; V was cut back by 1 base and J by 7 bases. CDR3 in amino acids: CASSLWDSNSPLHF. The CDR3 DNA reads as TGTGCCAGCAGTTTATGGGACAGCAATTCACCCCTCCACTTT.

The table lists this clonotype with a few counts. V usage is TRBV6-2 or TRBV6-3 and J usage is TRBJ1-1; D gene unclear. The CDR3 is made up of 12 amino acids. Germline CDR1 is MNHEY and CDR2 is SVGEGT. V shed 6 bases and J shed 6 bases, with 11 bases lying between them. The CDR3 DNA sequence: TGTGCCAGCAGCTGGACTGGAGCTGAAGCTTTCTTT. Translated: CASSWTGAEAFF.

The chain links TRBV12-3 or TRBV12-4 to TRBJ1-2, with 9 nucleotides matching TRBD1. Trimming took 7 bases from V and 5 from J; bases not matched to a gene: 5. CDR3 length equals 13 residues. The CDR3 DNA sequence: TGTGCCAGCACCACAGGGGGCGCATATGGCTACACCTTC. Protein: CASTTGGAYGYTF.

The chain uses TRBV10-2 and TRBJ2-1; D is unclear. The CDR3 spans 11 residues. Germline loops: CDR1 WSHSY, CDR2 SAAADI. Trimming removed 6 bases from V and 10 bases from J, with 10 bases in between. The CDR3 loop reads CASSAGAEQFF. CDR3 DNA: TGCGCCAGCAGCGCAGGAGCAGAGCAGTTCTTC.

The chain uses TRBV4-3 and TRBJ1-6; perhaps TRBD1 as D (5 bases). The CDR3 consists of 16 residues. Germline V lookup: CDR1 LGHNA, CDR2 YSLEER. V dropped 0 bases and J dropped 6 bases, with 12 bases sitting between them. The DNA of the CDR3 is TGCGCCAGCAGCCAAGATCCCGACAGCCCTAATTCACCCCTCCACTTT. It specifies CASSQDPDSPNSPLHF.

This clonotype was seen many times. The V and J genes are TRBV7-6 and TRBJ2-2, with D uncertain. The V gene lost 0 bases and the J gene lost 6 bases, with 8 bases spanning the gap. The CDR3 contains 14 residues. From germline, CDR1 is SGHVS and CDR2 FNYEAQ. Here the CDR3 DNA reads TGTGCCAGCAGCTTAGCGGTGAAGTCCGGGGAGCTGTTTTTT. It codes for CASSLAVKSGELFF.

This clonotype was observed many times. The CDR3 loop reads CASSPMGGTHYEQYV. The CDR3, as DNA: TGTGCCAGCAGCCCAATGGGGGGGACCCACTACGAGCAGTACGTC. The chain carries TRBV7-8 and TRBJ2-7, with 7 bases that match TRBD2. The V gene's germline CDR1 is SGHVS and CDR2 FQNEAQ. The length of the CDR3 is 15 residues. J was trimmed by 3 bases and V by 5 bases; bases with no gene match: 10.

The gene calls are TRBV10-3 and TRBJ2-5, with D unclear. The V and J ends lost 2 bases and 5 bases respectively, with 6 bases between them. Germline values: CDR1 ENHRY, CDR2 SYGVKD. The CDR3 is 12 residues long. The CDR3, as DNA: TGTGCCATCAGTGAGCCCCCGGAGACCCAGTACTTC. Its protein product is CAISEPPETQYF.

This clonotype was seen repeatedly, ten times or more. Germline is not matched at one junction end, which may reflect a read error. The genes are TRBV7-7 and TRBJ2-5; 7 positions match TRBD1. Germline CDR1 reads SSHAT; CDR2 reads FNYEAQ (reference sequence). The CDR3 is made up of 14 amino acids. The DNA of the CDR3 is TGTGCTAGCAGCTTATTGACAGGGAGAGAGACCCAGTACTTC. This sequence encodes CASSLLTGRETQYF.

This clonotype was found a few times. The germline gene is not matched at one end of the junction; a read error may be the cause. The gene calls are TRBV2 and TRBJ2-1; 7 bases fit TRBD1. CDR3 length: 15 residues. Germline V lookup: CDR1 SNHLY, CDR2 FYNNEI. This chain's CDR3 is CARSGVTGDYNEQFF. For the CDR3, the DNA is TGTGCCAGAAGTGGGGTAACAGGGGACTACAATGAGCAGTTCTTC.